This is a list of T cell receptor beta chains from one sample in a study of cytomegalovirus exposure and HLA in healthy donors. Data came from immunoSEQ multiplex PCR; TCRdb stores just in-frame clones and leaves some out. Among around 150,000 clones listed, 80% to 90% were seen once. Sequencing used PBMCs. These receptors were collected from a woman under 30 in good health and CMV-seronegative. CDR3s include the opening cysteine and the closing phenylalanine or tryptophan. The order of the fields is J gene, clone size, V gene, D gene, CDR3 protein, CDR3 DNA. A D gene is named only where the DNA matches it firmly. Only part of the rows carry a size: once, few, many, or a class if the clone is expanded.

TRBJ2-5,once,TRBV20-1,.,CSARELETQYF,TGCAGTGCTAGGGAGTTGGAGACCCAGTACTTC
TRBJ1-1,.,TRBV7-6,.,CASSLERYTEAFF,TGTGCCAGCAGCTTAGAGCGGTACACTGAAGCTTTCTTT
TRBJ2-7,few,TRBV25-1,.,CASSDPGRGESSYEQYF,TGTGCCAGCAGTGACCCTGGGCGGGGTGAGAGCTCCTACGAGCAGTACTTC
TRBJ2-5,.,TRBV6-6,TRBD2,CASSKTSGQETQYF,TGTGCCAGCAGTAAGACTAGCGGACAAGAGACCCAGTACTTC
TRBJ2-6,.,TRBV15,.,CATSRSSGSFSGANVLTF,TGTGCCACCAGCAGATCGTCGGGATCCTTCTCTGGGGCCAACGTCCTGACTTTC
TRBJ2-7,few,TRBV9,TRBD1,CASSVGGGTEQYF,TGTGCCAGCAGCGTAGGAGGGGGCACCGAGCAGTACTTC
TRBJ1-2,.,TRBV29-1,TRBD1,CSVEDVEQGIANYGYTF,TGCAGCGTTGAAGATGTGGAACAGGGGATCGCTAACTATGGCTACACCTTC
TRBJ2-3,few,TRBV10-3,.,CAIGSGSAQYF,TGTGCCATCGGGTCAGGGTCTGCGCAGTATTTT
TRBJ2-1,once,TRBV29-1,.,CSVRRYNEQFF,TGCAGCGTTAGGAGATACAATGAGCAGTTCTTC
TRBJ2-1,.,TRBV7-9,TRBD2,CSSSLGPGLAGGVDNEQFF,TGTTCCAGCAGCTTAGGTCCGGGACTAGCGGGAGGGGTTGACAATGAGCAGTTCTTC